A selection of T cell receptor beta chains follows, all from one sample in a study of blood T cell repertoires in COVID-19. Here immunoSEQ multiplex PCR was the method, and the copy in TCRdb shows in-frame clones only, minus some. The table has about 200,000 clones, roughly 90% seen once. The sample consisted of peripheral blood. The origin of the receptors is a woman aged 45 to 65 with acute or convalescent COVID-19. The CDR3 runs from the conserved cysteine through the conserved F or W. Each record gives: CDR3 DNA, CDR3 protein, D gene, clone size, J gene, CDR3 length, V gene. D genes are given only for firm matches. Size values are once, few and many counts, or a class for expanded clones, and some rows have none.

DNA: TGTGCCAGCACCGTGCTGCCAGGGACTGGGGCCAACGTCCTGACTTTC
CDR3: CASTVLPGTGANVLTF
D: .
size: once
J: TRBJ2-6
length: 16
V: TRBV27

DNA: TGTGCCAGCAGGCCAGCCGGGTTCGGGGAGCTGTTTTTT
CDR3: CASRPAGFGELFF
D: .
size: .
J: TRBJ2-2
length: 13
V: TRBV7-9

DNA: TGTGCCAGCAGCGTAAGTAAGACTAGCGGGGGAGATTACAATGAGCAGTTCTTC
CDR3: CASSVSKTSGGDYNEQFF
D: TRBD2
size: .
J: TRBJ2-1
length: 18
V: TRBV9

DNA: TGCGCCAGCAGCTTGGGCGGGAGAACAGATACGCAGTATTTT
CDR3: CASSLGGRTDTQYF
D: TRBD2
size: .
J: TRBJ2-3
length: 14
V: TRBV5-1

DNA: TGCGCCAGCAGCCAAGTATTAGCTGGGGAGCAGTACTTC
CDR3: CASSQVLAGEQYF
D: .
size: few
J: TRBJ2-7
length: 13
V: TRBV4-1

DNA: TGCGCCAGCAGCCAAGGTGGGACAGGGACCACCGGGGAGCTGTTTTTT
CDR3: CASSQGGTGTTGELFF
D: TRBD1
size: .
J: TRBJ2-2
length: 16
V: TRBV4-1

DNA: TGTGCCAGCAGCCTTGACAGGGGGGCTGAAGCTTTCTTT
CDR3: CASSLDRGAEAFF
D: TRBD1
size: many
J: TRBJ1-1
length: 13
V: TRBV7-7

DNA: TGTGCCAGCAGCCAAGATGTGGGCGGGGGTGAAAAACTGTTTTTT
CDR3: CASSQDVGGGEKLFF
D: .
size: .
J: TRBJ1-4
length: 15
V: TRBV4-2

DNA: TGTGCCAGCAGCTCCGGGACAGGCTTCTCTGGAAACACCATATATTTT
CDR3: CASSSGTGFSGNTIYF
D: TRBD1
size: once
J: TRBJ1-3
length: 16
V: TRBV7-9

DNA: TGTGCCAGCAGCCCCCGGACAGGGACACCCTACGAGCAGTACTTC
CDR3: CASSPRTGTPYEQYF
D: TRBD1
size: .
J: TRBJ2-7
length: 15
V: TRBV7-9

DNA: TGTGCCAGCAGCTTGTTATCAGACAGTGAAAAACTGTTTTTT
CDR3: CASSLLSDSEKLFF
D: .
size: once
J: TRBJ1-4
length: 14
V: TRBV5-4

DNA: TGTGCCAGCAGCTTGGGACAGGGGTCCAACTATGGCTACACCTTC
CDR3: CASSLGQGSNYGYTF
D: TRBD1
size: .
J: TRBJ1-2
length: 15
V: TRBV5-6

DNA: TGTGCCAGCAGAAAGGGGACTAGCGGGAGCCATGAGCAGTTCTTC
CDR3: CASRKGTSGSHEQFF
D: TRBD2
size: .
J: TRBJ2-1
length: 15
V: TRBV7-9

DNA: TGTGCCAGCAGCTTAGGCGACAGGGTTAGGGATACGCAGTATTTT
CDR3: CASSLGDRVRDTQYF
D: TRBD1
size: .
J: TRBJ2-3
length: 15
V: TRBV11-2

DNA: TGTGCCATCAACCAGGGGAAGACCGGGGAGCTGTTTTTT
CDR3: CAINQGKTGELFF
D: .
size: once
J: TRBJ2-2
length: 13
V: TRBV10-3

DNA: TGTGCCAGTAGTATGGTGCAGTATCATAGCAATCAGCCCCAGCATTTT
CDR3: CASSMVQYHSNQPQHF
D: .
size: .
J: TRBJ1-5
length: 16
V: TRBV19

DNA: TGTGCCAGCAGCGGGAGAGACAGGGGGAACGGCTACACCTTC
CDR3: CASSGRDRGNGYTF
D: TRBD1
size: .
J: TRBJ1-2
length: 14
V: TRBV9

DNA: TGCGCCAGCAGCTTTTCAGGGGAAGATACGCAGTATTTT
CDR3: CASSFSGEDTQYF
D: .
size: few
J: TRBJ2-3
length: 13
V: TRBV5-1

DNA: TGCGCCAGCAGCTTGTTCGAAGGGGGGGCGAGTGGCACCGGGGAGCTGTTTTTT
CDR3: CASSLFEGGASGTGELFF
D: .
size: .
J: TRBJ2-2
length: 18
V: TRBV5-1

DNA: TGTGCCAGCAGGAGTTGGGCGGGAGAAGGATACGAGCAGTACTTC
CDR3: CASRSWAGEGYEQYF
D: TRBD2
size: once
J: TRBJ2-7
length: 15
V: TRBV7-2

DNA: TGTGCCAGCAGCCAAGATGGGGGCCGAGAAAAACTGTTTTTT
CDR3: CASSQDGGREKLFF
D: .
size: .
J: TRBJ1-4
length: 14
V: TRBV3-1/TRBV3-2

DNA: TGTGCCAGCAGTACGGGACAGAGTGTAATGGAGCAGTACTTC
CDR3: CASSTGQSVMEQYF
D: TRBD1
size: .
J: TRBJ2-7
length: 14
V: TRBV6-6

DNA: TGTGCCAGCAGCTTTTCAGGGGGCAGCACAGATACGCAGTATTTT
CDR3: CASSFSGGSTDTQYF
D: TRBD1
size: .
J: TRBJ2-3
length: 15
V: TRBV7-3

DNA: TGTGCCGCGGGACTAGCGGCCTACGAGCAGTACTTC
CDR3: CAAGLAAYEQYF
D: TRBD2
size: once
J: TRBJ2-7
length: 12
V: TRBV10-3

DNA: TGCGCCAGCAGCCAAGATTCGGGGGGGGCATCTGAAGCTTTCTTT
CDR3: CASSQDSGGASEAFF
D: .
size: .
J: TRBJ1-1
length: 15
V: TRBV4-3

DNA: TGTGCCAGCAGCCCTACTTGGAGCGGGAGGCCACAAGGGCAGTTCTTC
CDR3: CASSPTWSGRPQGQFF
D: TRBD2
size: few
J: TRBJ2-1
length: 16
V: TRBV5-4

DNA: TGTGCCAGCAGCTCGGGGACTAGGGCGGATGAGCAGTTCTTC
CDR3: CASSSGTRADEQFF
D: TRBD2
size: .
J: TRBJ2-1
length: 14
V: TRBV9

DNA: TGTGCCAGCAGTGCACTAGCGAGGGGCACAGATACGCAGTATTTT
CDR3: CASSALARGTDTQYF
D: TRBD2
size: .
J: TRBJ2-3
length: 15
V: TRBV25-1

DNA: TGCAGCGTTGTTGAGTTGCGGGTCGGCAAAAACATTCAGTACTTC
CDR3: CSVVELRVGKNIQYF
D: .
size: .
J: TRBJ2-4
length: 15
V: TRBV29-1

DNA: TGTGCCATCAGTCGGGGAGCGGTCAATGAGCAGTTCTTC
CDR3: CAISRGAVNEQFF
D: .
size: .
J: TRBJ2-1
length: 13
V: TRBV10-3

DNA: TGTGCCTGGAAGGGACAGTTCCCCAATGGCTACACCTTC
CDR3: CAWKGQFPNGYTF
D: TRBD1
size: .
J: TRBJ1-2
length: 13
V: TRBV30

DNA: TGTGCCACTTCAGGGACACCCAACACTGAAGCTTTCTTT
CDR3: CATSGTPNTEAFF
D: .
size: .
J: TRBJ1-1
length: 13
V: TRBV10-3

DNA: TGTGCCAGCAGCTCAGGGGGCCCCTCGAACACCGGGGAGCTGTTTTTT
CDR3: CASSSGGPSNTGELFF
D: TRBD1
size: .
J: TRBJ2-2
length: 16
V: TRBV7-8

DNA: TGTGCCAGTAGTATTTTCGCCAGTGCCACTGAAGCTTTCTTT
CDR3: CASSIFASATEAFF
D: .
size: .
J: TRBJ1-1
length: 14
V: TRBV19

DNA: TGTGCCTGGAGGGGTAGCGGCTACGAGCAGTACTTC
CDR3: CAWRGSGYEQYF
D: .
size: .
J: TRBJ2-7
length: 12
V: TRBV30

DNA: TGTGCCAGCAGTCTCGGACTAGCGATCAATGAGCAGTTCTTC
CDR3: CASSLGLAINEQFF
D: TRBD2
size: .
J: TRBJ2-1
length: 14
V: TRBV2

DNA: TGTGCCAGCAGCTTAGTCAGGGTAGACGAGCAGTACTTC
CDR3: CASSLVRVDEQYF
D: .
size: few
J: TRBJ2-7
length: 13
V: TRBV7-9

DNA: TGCAGCGTTGATACGCTAGCGGGAAACAATGAGCAGTTCTTC
CDR3: CSVDTLAGNNEQFF
D: TRBD2
size: .
J: TRBJ2-1
length: 14
V: TRBV29-1

DNA: TGTGCCAGCAGTGAAGACGGGGAAGAGACCCAGTACTTC
CDR3: CASSEDGEETQYF
D: .
size: once
J: TRBJ2-5
length: 13
V: TRBV2

DNA: TGTGCCAGCACCCCAGGGTACGAGCAGTACTTC
CDR3: CASTPGYEQYF
D: .
size: .
J: TRBJ2-7
length: 11
V: TRBV2

DNA: TGTGCCAGCTCACCGACAGGGGCTGGAAACACCATATATTTT
CDR3: CASSPTGAGNTIYF
D: TRBD1
size: .
J: TRBJ1-3
length: 14
V: TRBV18

DNA: TGTGCCAGCAGTTATGAGGGCCGGGCTGAAGCTTTCTTT
CDR3: CASSYEGRAEAFF
D: .
size: .
J: TRBJ1-1
length: 13
V: TRBV6-2/TRBV6-3

DNA: TGCGCCAGCAGCTTGGCTGGAGTCACGAGCTCCTACAATGAGCAGTTCTTC
CDR3: CASSLAGVTSSYNEQFF
D: .
size: .
J: TRBJ2-1
length: 17
V: TRBV5-1

DNA: TGTGCCAGCAGCCAGACAGGGGGCATGACTGAAGCTTTCTTT
CDR3: CASSQTGGMTEAFF
D: TRBD1
size: .
J: TRBJ1-1
length: 14
V: TRBV14